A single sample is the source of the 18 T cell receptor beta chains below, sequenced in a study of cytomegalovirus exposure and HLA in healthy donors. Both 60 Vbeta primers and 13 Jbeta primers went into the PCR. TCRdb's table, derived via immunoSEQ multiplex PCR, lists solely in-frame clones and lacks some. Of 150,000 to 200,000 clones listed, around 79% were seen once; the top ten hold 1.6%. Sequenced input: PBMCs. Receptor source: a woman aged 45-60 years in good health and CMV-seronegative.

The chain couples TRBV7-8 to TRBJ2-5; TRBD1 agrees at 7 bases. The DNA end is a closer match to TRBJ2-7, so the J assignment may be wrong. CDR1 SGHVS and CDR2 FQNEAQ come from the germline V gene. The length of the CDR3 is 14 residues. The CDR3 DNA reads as TGTGCCAGCAGCTACCCGGGACAGATCTACGAGCAGTACTTC. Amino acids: CASSYPGQIYEQYF.

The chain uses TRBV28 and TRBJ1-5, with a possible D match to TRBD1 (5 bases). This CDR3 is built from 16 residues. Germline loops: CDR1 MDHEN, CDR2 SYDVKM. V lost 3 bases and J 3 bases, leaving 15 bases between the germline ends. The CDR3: CASSFGLAGPNQPQHF. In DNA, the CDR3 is TGTGCCAGCAGTTTCGGCCTGGCGGGGCCCAATCAGCCCCAGCATTTT.

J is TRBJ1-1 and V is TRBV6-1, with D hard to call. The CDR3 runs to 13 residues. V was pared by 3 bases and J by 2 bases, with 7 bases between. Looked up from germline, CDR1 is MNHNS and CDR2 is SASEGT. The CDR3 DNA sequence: TGTGCCAGCAGTGATGCGGGTAACACTGAAGCTTTCTTT. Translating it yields CASSDAGNTEAFF.

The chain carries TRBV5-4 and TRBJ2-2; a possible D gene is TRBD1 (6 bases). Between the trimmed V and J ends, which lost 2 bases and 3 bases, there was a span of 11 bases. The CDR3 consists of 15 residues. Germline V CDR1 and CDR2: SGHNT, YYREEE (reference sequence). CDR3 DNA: TGTGCCAGCAGCTTACAGGGTACCCACACCGGGGAGCTGTTTTTT. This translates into CASSLQGTHTGELFF. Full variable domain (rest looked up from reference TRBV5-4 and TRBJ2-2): ETGVTQSPTHLIKTRGQQVTLRCSSQSGHNTVSWYQQALGQGPQFIFQYYREEENGRGNFPPRFSGLQFPNYSSELNVNALELDDSALYLCASSLQGTHTGELFFGEGSRLTVL.

The DNA of the CDR3 is TGTGCCAGTTTTACCCCGGGAGCAATCAATGAGCAGTTCTTC. Its translation: CASFTPGAINEQFF. V usage is TRBV6-1 and J usage is TRBJ2-1; D is perhaps TRBD2 (6 bases). This CDR3 is 14 amino acids long. Trimming removed 9 bases at V and 6 bases at J, with 18 bases between. Germline-derived CDR1 and CDR2 are MNHNS and SASEGT.

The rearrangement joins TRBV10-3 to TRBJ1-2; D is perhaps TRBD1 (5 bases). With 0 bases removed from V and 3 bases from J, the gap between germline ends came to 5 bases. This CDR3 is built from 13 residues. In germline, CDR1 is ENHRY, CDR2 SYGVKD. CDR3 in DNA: TGTGCCATCAGTGAGTCGACAGACTATGGCTACACCTTC. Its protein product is CAISESTDYGYTF.

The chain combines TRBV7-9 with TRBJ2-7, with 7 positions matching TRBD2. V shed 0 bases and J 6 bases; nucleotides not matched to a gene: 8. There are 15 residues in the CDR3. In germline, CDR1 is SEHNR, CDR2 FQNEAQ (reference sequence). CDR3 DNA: TGTGCCAGCAGCTTAGCGGGGGGAGGGCCGGGCGAGCAGTACTTC. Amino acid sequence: CASSLAGGGPGEQYF.

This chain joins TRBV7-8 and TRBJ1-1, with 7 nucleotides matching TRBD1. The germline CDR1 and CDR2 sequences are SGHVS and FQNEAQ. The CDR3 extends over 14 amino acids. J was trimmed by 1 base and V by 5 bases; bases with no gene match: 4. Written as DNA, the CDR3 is TGTGCCAGCAGCCCGCGGACAGGGAACACTGAAGCTTTCTTT. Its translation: CASSPRTGNTEAFF. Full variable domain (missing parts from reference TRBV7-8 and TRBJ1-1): GAGVSQSPRYKVAKRGQDVALRCDPISGHVSLFWYQQALGQGPEFLTYFQNEAQLDKSGLPSDRFFAERPEGSVSTLKIQRTQQEDSAVYLCASSPRTGNTEAFFGQGTRLTVV.

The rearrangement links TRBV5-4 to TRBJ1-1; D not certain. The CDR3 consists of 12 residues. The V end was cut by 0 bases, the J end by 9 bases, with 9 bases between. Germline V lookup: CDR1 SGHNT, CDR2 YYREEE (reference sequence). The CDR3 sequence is CASSLATQKAFF. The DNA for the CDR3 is TGTGCCAGCAGCTTGGCCACACAGAAAGCTTTCTTT.

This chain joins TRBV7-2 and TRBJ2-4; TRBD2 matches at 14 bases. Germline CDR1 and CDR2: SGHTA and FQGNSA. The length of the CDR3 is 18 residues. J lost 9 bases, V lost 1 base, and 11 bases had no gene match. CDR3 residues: CASSLDRGTSGSSGIQYF. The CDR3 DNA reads TGTGCCAGCAGCTTAGATCGTGGGACTAGCGGGAGTTCAGGCATTCAGTACTTC.

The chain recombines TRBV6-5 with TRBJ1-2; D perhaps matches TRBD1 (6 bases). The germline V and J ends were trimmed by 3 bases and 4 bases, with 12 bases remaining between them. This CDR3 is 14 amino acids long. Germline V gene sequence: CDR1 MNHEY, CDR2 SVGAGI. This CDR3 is CASSYTGGFYGYTF. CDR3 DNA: TGTGCCAGCAGTTATACGGGGGGCTTCTATGGCTACACCTTC.

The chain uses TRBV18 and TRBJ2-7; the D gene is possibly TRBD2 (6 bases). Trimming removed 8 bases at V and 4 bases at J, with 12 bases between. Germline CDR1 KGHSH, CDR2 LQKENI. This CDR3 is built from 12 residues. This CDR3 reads CASALATYEQYF. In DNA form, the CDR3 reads TGTGCCAGCGCCCTAGCGACTTACGAGCAGTACTTC.

CDR3 nucleotides: TGTGCCAGCAGCCCGTTAGGGGGGAACACCGGGGAGCTGTTTTTT. It specifies CASSPLGGNTGELFF. The rearrangement joins TRBV5-4 to TRBJ2-2; a possible D gene is TRBD1 (6 bases). CDR1 and CDR2 (germline): SGHNT, YYREEE (reference sequence). Deletions cut 4 bases from V and 1 base from J, with 11 bases between. CDR3 size: 15 residues.

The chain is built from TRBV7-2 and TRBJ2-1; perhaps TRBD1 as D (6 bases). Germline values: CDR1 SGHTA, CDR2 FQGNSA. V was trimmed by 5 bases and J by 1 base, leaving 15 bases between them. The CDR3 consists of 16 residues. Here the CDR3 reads CASSLGTRLSYNEQFF. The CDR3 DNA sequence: TGTGCCAGCAGCCTTGGGACACGGCTGTCCTACAATGAGCAGTTCTTC.

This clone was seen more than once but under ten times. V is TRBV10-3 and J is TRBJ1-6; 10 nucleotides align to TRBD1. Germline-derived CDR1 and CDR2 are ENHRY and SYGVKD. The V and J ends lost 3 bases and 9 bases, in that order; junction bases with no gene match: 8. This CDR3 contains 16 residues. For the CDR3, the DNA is TGTGCCATCAGTGACCCGGACAGGGGGGGAGGTTCACCCCTCCACTTT. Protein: CAISDPDRGGGSPLHF.

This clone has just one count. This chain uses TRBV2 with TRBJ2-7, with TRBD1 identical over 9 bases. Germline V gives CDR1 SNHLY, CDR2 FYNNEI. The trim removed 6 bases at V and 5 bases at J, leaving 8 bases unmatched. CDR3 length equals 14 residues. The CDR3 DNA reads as TGTGCCAGCAGCATGGACAGGGGAGGCCACGAGCAGTACTTC. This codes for CASSMDRGGHEQYF.

CDR3: CASSLDTYEQYF. CDR3 coding DNA: TGTGCCAGCAGCCTCGACACCTACGAGCAGTACTTC. This chain joins TRBV7-2 and TRBJ2-7, with unresolved D. CDR3 size: 12 residues. Trimming shortened V by 5 bases and J by 2 bases, and 7 bases separated the two germline ends. The germline V gene has CDR1 SGHTA and CDR2 FQGNSA.

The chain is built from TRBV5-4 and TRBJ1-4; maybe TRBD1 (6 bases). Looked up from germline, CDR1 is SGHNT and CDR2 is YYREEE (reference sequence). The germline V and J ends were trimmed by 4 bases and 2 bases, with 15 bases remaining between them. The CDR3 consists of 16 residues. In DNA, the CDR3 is TGTGCCAGCAGCCGTCAACAGGGTCGGACTAATGAAAAACTGTTTTTT. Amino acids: CASSRQQGRTNEKLFF.